What follows describes a single T cell receptor beta chain. Its antigen is undetermined. The data stem from a study of cytomegalovirus exposure and HLA in healthy donors. Findings and limits, study-wide: The majority of TCR sequences were rare, yet some public TCRs appeared in many donors.

PCR was performed using 60 Vbeta and 13 Jbeta primers. Produced via immunoSEQ multiplex PCR; TCRdb's table is partial and in-frame only. In the table there are 130,000 to 150,000 clones, 76% of which are singletons. The CDR3 has 14 residues. Trimming cost V 7 bases and J 3 bases; bases outside gene matches: 4. Germline CDR1 and CDR2: SGHAT and FQNNGV. Sequenced sample: PBMCs. This clonotype was obtained from a man aged 18 to 29 in good health and CMV-seronegative. The chain recombines TRBV11-2 with TRBJ2-7, with 12 bases that match TRBD2. The CDR3 DNA reads TGTGCCAGCACCCGACTAGCGGGAGACTACGAGCAGTACTTC. This encodes CASTRLAGDYEQYF.